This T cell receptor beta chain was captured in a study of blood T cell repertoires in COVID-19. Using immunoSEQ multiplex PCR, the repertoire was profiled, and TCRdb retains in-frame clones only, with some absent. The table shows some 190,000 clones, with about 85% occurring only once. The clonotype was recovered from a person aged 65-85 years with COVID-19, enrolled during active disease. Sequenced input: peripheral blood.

CDR3 nucleotide sequence: TGTGCCAGCAGCGTAGGAGGGGACAGGGCTGGAAACACCATATATTTT. It codes for CASSVGGDRAGNTIYF. The chain carries TRBV9 and TRBJ1-3, with 9 bases that match TRBD1. Germline V gives CDR1 SGDLS, CDR2 YYNGEE. Trimming cost V 0 bases and J 2 bases; bases outside gene matches: 3. The CDR3 has 16 residues.